Listed below are T cell receptor beta chains from one sample, sequenced in a study of early T cells in non-severe SARS-CoV-2 infection. TCRdb re-analysed the 5' RACE reads in MiXCR, keeping a single row per CDR3 protein. The sample carries 70,000 or so distinct CDR3 sequences, 12% recorded once. Sequenced: whole blood. Source of these receptors: an adult who was a healthcare worker with PCR-confirmed SARS-CoV-2 infection or an uninfected control (not recorded which). Both conserved end residues are part of each CDR3. The D gene is left open where the match is weak. Clone size is shown for a subset of rows, as once, few, many or a class of expanded clone.

. | TRBJ1-1 | TRBV20-1 | . | TGCAGTGCTAGCGGATACACTGAAGCTTTCTTT | CSASGYTEAFF
. | TRBJ1-2 | TRBV18 | few | TGTGCCAGCTCACCAGGGACTGGGGTTGGCTACACCTTC | CASSPGTGVGYTF
. | TRBJ2-2 | TRBV19 | few | TGTGCCAGTAGTAGCACCATGGGCTGGGGGACCGGGGAGCTGTTTTTT | CASSSTMGWGTGELFF
. | TRBJ2-7 | TRBV6-1 | . | TGTGCCAGCCTGGTTGGGGGGTTCTACTACTACGAGCAGTACTTC | CASLVGGFYYYEQYF
TRBD2 | TRBJ2-2 | TRBV7-7 | many | TGTGCTAGCAGCTTAGCAGCACTAGCGGGGGCCGGGGAGCTGTTTTTT | CASSLAALAGAGELFF
TRBD1 | TRBJ2-2 | TRBV7-8 | . | TGTGCCAGCAGCTTAGAAAGGGGGCAGGGCGGGGAGCTGTTTTTT | CASSLERGQGGELFF
TRBD2 | TRBJ2-5 | TRBV15 | many | TGTGCCACCAGCACTAACGGACTAGCCGGCACGTACTTC | CATSTNGLAGTYF
. | TRBJ1-2 | TRBV7-9 | many | TGTGCCAGCAGCTCTGGGTCGGTAAAACACGGTGGCTACACCTTC | CASSSGSVKHGGYTF
. | TRBJ2-7 | TRBV28 | . | TGTGCCAGCAGTGCCCGTTACGAGCAGTACTTC | CASSARYEQYF
. | TRBJ1-1 | TRBV7-9 | . | TGTGCCAGCAGCCCGCGCCGGATAGAGAACACTGAAGCTTTCTTT | CASSPRRIENTEAFF
. | TRBJ2-2 | TRBV4-3 | few | TGCGCCAGCAGCCAAGAGGAGGGGCGCACCGGGGAGCTGTTTTTT | CASSQEEGRTGELFF
TRBD2 | TRBJ2-5 | TRBV20-1 | . | TGCAGTGCTGTAGGACTAGCGGGGGCAGGGCAAGAGACCCAGTACTTC | CSAVGLAGAGQETQYF
. | TRBJ2-1 | TRBV5-5 | many | TGTGCCAGCAGCTTTACCAGTCCACTCTCCTACAATGAGCAGTTCTTC | CASSFTSPLSYNEQFF
. | TRBJ1-4 | TRBV28 | few | TGTGCCAGCAGGACCGGGGCAAGAAGAGAAAAACTGTTTTTT | CASRTGARREKLFF
TRBD1 | TRBJ1-1 | TRBV18 | few | TGTGCCAGCTCCCGACAGGGAAGTCTTGGGAACACTGAAGCTTTCTTT | CASSRQGSLGNTEAFF
TRBD2 | TRBJ2-3 | TRBV7-8 | . | TGTGCCAGCAGCTTAGGACTGGCTAGCGGGCGTACAGATACGCAGTATTTT | CASSLGLASGRTDTQYF
TRBD1 | TRBJ1-1 | TRBV29-1 | . | TGCAGCGTTGACAGGGGGCGCACTGAAGCTTTCTTT | CSVDRGRTEAFF
TRBD1 | TRBJ1-1 | TRBV29-1 | many | TGCAGCGTTGCCCCCGGGACAGGGCGGAACACTGAAGCTTTCTTT | CSVAPGTGRNTEAFF
TRBD1 | TRBJ2-7 | TRBV18 | . | TGTGCCAGCTCACTTGGGACAGGCCCCCCCTACGAGCAGTACTTC | CASSLGTGPPYEQYF
. | TRBJ1-1 | TRBV11-2 | . | TGTGCCAGCAGCCATACCGGGAGTGAAGCTTTCTTT | CASSHTGSEAFF
. | TRBJ2-7 | TRBV7-8 | . | TGTGCCAGCAGCCTAGAGGGGACCTACGAGCAGTACTTC | CASSLEGTYEQYF
. | TRBJ1-2 | TRBV5-1 | . | TGCGCCAGCAGCCACCCGGGGCAGGACTATGGCTACACCTTC | CASSHPGQDYGYTF
TRBD1 | TRBJ1-2 | TRBV6-5 | . | TGTGCCAGCAGTTACTCTGGGACAGGAGGTCATGGCTACACCTTC | CASSYSGTGGHGYTF
TRBD1 | TRBJ1-1 | TRBV5-5 | few | TGTGCCAGCAGCGGGGGGACAGGGGCGAACACTGAAGCTTTCTTT | CASSGGTGANTEAFF
TRBD2 | TRBJ2-5 | TRBV6-2/TRBV6-3 | . | TGTGCCAGCAGGCAAGCTAGCGGGGGGGCGGAGACCCAGTACTTC | CASRQASGGAETQYF
. | TRBJ1-1 | TRBV5-6 | many | TGTGCCAGCAGCCATTACATGAACACTGAAGCTTTCTTT | CASSHYMNTEAFF
. | TRBJ2-1 | TRBV11-2 | . | TGTGCCAGCAGCTTAGATCGGGATGAGCAGTTCTTC | CASSLDRDEQFF
. | TRBJ1-1 | TRBV11-2 | many | TGTGCCAGCAGCTTAGACCAAACCCCGCGGGGACTAGGGAACACTGAAGCTTTCTTT | CASSLDQTPRGLGNTEAFF
. | TRBJ2-7 | TRBV10-3 | few | TGTGCCACCTGGGACTCGTACTACGAGCAGTACTTC | CATWDSYYEQYF
TRBD1 | TRBJ1-2 | TRBV5-4 | many | TGTGCCAGCAGTCCGAGACAGGGGGTTGATGGCTACACCTTC | CASSPRQGVDGYTF
. | TRBJ2-3 | TRBV12-2 | few | TGTGCAAGTCGCTTAGTGGGGGGACTAGCGATGATGGATACGCAGTATTTT | CASRLVGGLAMMDTQYF
. | TRBJ1-5 | TRBV12-3/TRBV12-4 | many | TGTGCCAGCCGGCCACCTCAGGGGATGGGCAATCAGCCCCAGCATTTT | CASRPPQGMGNQPQHF
. | TRBJ1-1 | TRBV20-1 | few | TGCAGTGCTAGGCGGGGAGGGGACGCTTTCTTT | CSARRGGDAFF
. | TRBJ2-7 | TRBV5-1 | . | TGCGCCAGCAGCTCATACCCCTACGAGCAGTACTTC | CASSSYPYEQYF
TRBD1 | TRBJ2-2 | TRBV6-6 | many | TGTGCCAGCAGTTCCCAGACAGGGGAGCACACCGGGGAGCTGTTTTTT | CASSSQTGEHTGELFF
TRBD2 | TRBJ2-5 | TRBV6-5 | . | TGTGCCAGCAGTCCCCCTTGGCAGCGGGGGCCCCCCAGGACCCAGTACTTC | CASSPPWQRGPPRTQYF
. | TRBJ1-1 | TRBV11-2 | few | TGTGCCAGCAGCTTATTCGGGGGGCGGGACACTGAAGCTTTCTTT | CASSLFGGRDTEAFF
TRBD1 | TRBJ2-7 | TRBV30 | . | TGTGCCTGTGGACAGGGGTACGAGCAGTACTTC | CACGQGYEQYF